A selection of T cell receptor beta chains follows, all from one sample in a study of glioma-infiltrating T cells. TCRdb re-called the multiplex PCR reads through MiXCR, storing one row per CDR3 protein. The sample gives more than 350,000 distinct CDR3 sequences, around 45% of which show up once; 12% is in the top ten. Sequenced: glioma tissue, nonneoplastic brain tissue, or PBMCs (not recorded which). These receptors all come from a human donor with low-grade glioma or glioblastoma, undergoing nonglioma brain surgery, or in good health (not recorded which). Each CDR3 is given with its conserved first and last residue. D genes are given only for firm matches. Part of the rows lack a size; the others show once, few, many or a class for expanded clones.

cdr3_aa: CASSYLPPPYEQYF
cdr3_nt: TGTGCCAGCAGTTACCTCCCTCCGCCCTACGAGCAGTACTTC
v_call: TRBV6-5
d_call: .
clone_size: many
j_call: TRBJ2-7

cdr3_aa: CASSPAGGPPDTQYF
cdr3_nt: TGTGCCAGCAGCCCAGCGGGAGGGCCGCCAGATACGCAGTATTTT
v_call: TRBV4-2
d_call: TRBD2
clone_size: few
j_call: TRBJ2-3

cdr3_aa: CASSQGLAGGYEQYF
cdr3_nt: TGCGCCAGCAGCCAAGGACTAGCGGGAGGGTACGAGCAGTACTTC
v_call: TRBV4-1
d_call: TRBD2
clone_size: many
j_call: TRBJ2-7

cdr3_aa: CASSTTYLSGVSTEAFF
cdr3_nt: TGTGCCAGCAGCACAACGTACCTCTCAGGCGTCAGCACTGAAGCTTTCTTT
v_call: TRBV13
d_call: .
clone_size: .
j_call: TRBJ1-1

cdr3_aa: CASRRDENQPQHF
cdr3_nt: TGTGCCAGCAGGAGGGATGAAAATCAGCCCCAGCATTTT
v_call: TRBV6-1
d_call: .
clone_size: many
j_call: TRBJ1-5

cdr3_aa: CASSLQGQGYGEKLFF
cdr3_nt: TGTGCCAGCAGTTTACAGGGACAGGGGTACGGTGAAAAACTGTTTTTT
v_call: TRBV27
d_call: TRBD1
clone_size: .
j_call: TRBJ1-4

cdr3_aa: CSARVGTSGRGDTQYF
cdr3_nt: TGCAGTGCTAGAGTAGGGACTAGCGGGAGGGGTGATACGCAGTATTTT
v_call: TRBV20-1
d_call: TRBD2
clone_size: .
j_call: TRBJ2-3

cdr3_aa: CSVETGTRHEQYF
cdr3_nt: TGCAGCGTGGAGACAGGGACTAGGCACGAGCAGTACTTC
v_call: TRBV29-1
d_call: .
clone_size: .
j_call: TRBJ2-7

cdr3_aa: CASSHLASGDNEQFF
cdr3_nt: TGTGCCAGCAGCCACCTAGCGAGCGGAGACAATGAGCAGTTCTTC
v_call: TRBV4-2
d_call: .
clone_size: .
j_call: TRBJ2-1

cdr3_aa: CSARNRQGAGDTQYF
cdr3_nt: TGCAGTGCTAGGAACCGACAGGGGGCAGGAGATACGCAGTATTTT
v_call: TRBV20-1
d_call: TRBD1
clone_size: many
j_call: TRBJ2-3

cdr3_aa: CASGGMGLAGREGSYNEQFF
cdr3_nt: TGTGCCAGCGGTGGAATGGGGCTAGCGGGAAGGGAGGGCTCCTACAATGAGCAGTTCTTC
v_call: TRBV27
d_call: TRBD2
clone_size: few
j_call: TRBJ2-1

cdr3_aa: CSARDLTASGNTIYF
cdr3_nt: TGCAGTGCTAGAGATCTCACGGCCTCTGGAAACACCATATATTTT
v_call: TRBV20-1
d_call: .
clone_size: .
j_call: TRBJ1-3

cdr3_aa: CASSLEILRVSTDTQYF
cdr3_nt: TGTGCCAGCAGCTTAGAAATTCTCAGGGTCAGCACAGATACGCAGTATTTT
v_call: TRBV7-2
d_call: .
clone_size: .
j_call: TRBJ2-3

cdr3_aa: CAIQNGVHGYTF
cdr3_nt: TGTGCCATCCAGAACGGGGTTCACGGCTACACCTTC
v_call: TRBV10-3
d_call: .
clone_size: .
j_call: TRBJ1-2

cdr3_aa: CASSFRLAGGETQYF
cdr3_nt: TGTGCCAGCAGCTTTAGACTAGCGGGAGGGGAGACCCAGTACTTC
v_call: TRBV5-4
d_call: TRBD2
clone_size: few
j_call: TRBJ2-5

cdr3_aa: CASSAWPTLRNEQFF
cdr3_nt: TGTGCCAGCAGTGCTTGGCCCACCCTTCGGAATGAGCAGTTCTTC
v_call: TRBV2
d_call: .
clone_size: .
j_call: TRBJ2-1

cdr3_aa: CASSLRGRSSYEQYF
cdr3_nt: TGTGCCAGCAGCTTACGCGGGAGAAGCTCCTACGAGCAGTACTTC
v_call: TRBV7-2
d_call: TRBD2
clone_size: few
j_call: TRBJ2-7

cdr3_aa: CSAWTSGSRNGELFF
cdr3_nt: TGCAGTGCGTGGACTAGCGGGAGTAGGAACGGGGAGCTGTTTTTT
v_call: TRBV20-1
d_call: TRBD2
clone_size: many
j_call: TRBJ2-2

cdr3_aa: CASGRAYEQYF
cdr3_nt: TGTGCCAGCGGGAGGGCCTACGAGCAGTACTTC
v_call: TRBV28
d_call: TRBD2
clone_size: once
j_call: TRBJ2-7

cdr3_aa: CASSPQGTNQETQYF
cdr3_nt: TGTGCCAGCAGCCCCCAGGGGACAAACCAAGAGACCCAGTACTTC
v_call: TRBV7-2
d_call: .
clone_size: .
j_call: TRBJ2-5